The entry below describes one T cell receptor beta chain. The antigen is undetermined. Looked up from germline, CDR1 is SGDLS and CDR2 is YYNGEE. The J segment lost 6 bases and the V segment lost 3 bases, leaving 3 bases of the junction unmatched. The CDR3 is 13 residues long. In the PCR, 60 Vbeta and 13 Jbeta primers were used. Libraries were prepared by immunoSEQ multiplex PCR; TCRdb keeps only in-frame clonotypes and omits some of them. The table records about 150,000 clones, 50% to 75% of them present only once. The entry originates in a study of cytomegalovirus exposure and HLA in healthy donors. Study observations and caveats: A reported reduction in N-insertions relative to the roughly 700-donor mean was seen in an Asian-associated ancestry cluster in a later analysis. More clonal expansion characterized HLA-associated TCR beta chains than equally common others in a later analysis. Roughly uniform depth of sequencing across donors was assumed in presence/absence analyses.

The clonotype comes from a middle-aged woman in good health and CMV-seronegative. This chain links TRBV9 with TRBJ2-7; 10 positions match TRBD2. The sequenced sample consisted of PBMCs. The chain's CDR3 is CASSGSGGSEQYF. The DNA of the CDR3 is TGTGCCAGCAGCGGTAGCGGGGGGAGCGAGCAGTACTTC.